One sample yielded the 13 T cell receptor beta chains listed below, sequenced in a study of graft-versus-host responses after intestinal transplantation. Profiling relied on immunoSEQ multiplex PCR, and the TCRdb table lists in-frame clones only, not all of them. Of tens of thousands of clones listed, about 89% were seen once; the top ten hold roughly 1.7%. Lymphocytes from graft epithelium and lamina propria were isolated. The material sequenced was ileum tissue, taken 350 to 400 days after transplant. Receptor source: a human patient who received an intestinal transplant, so some T cells may come from the graft donor.

The CDR3 region has the DNA TGTGCCAGCAGCCAAACAGGGGTGCAAGAGACCCAGTACTTC. It specifies CASSQTGVQETQYF. The J gene is TRBJ2-5, the V gene TRBV7-7, with 7 nucleotides matching TRBD1. Germline V CDR1 and CDR2: SSHAT, FNYEAQ (reference sequence). Trimming took 5 bases from V and 2 from J; bases not matched to a gene: 5. The CDR3 has 14 residues.

This chain links TRBV19 with TRBJ1-2, with D maybe TRBD1 (6 bases). Germline V CDR1 and CDR2: LNHDA, SQIVND (reference sequence). Trimming pared 7 bases from V and 5 bases from J, leaving 26 bases between. The CDR3 length is 17 residues. CDR3 sequence: CASILRGWGKVRYGYTF. In DNA form, the CDR3 reads TGTGCCAGTATCCTAAGGGGGTGGGGCAAGGTCAGGTATGGCTACACCTTC.

The chain combines TRBV11-2 with TRBJ1-6; D not certain. Trimming removed 1 base at V and 9 bases at J, with 10 bases between. The germline CDR1 and CDR2 sequences are SGHAT and FQNNGV. The length of the CDR3 is 14 residues. CDR3 coding DNA: TGTGCCAGCAGCTTAGGTTTGGGAGTTTCACCCCTCCACTTT. Translation gives CASSLGLGVSPLHF.

This clone showed up just a few times. V usage is TRBV28 and J usage is TRBJ2-7; no clear D gene. CDR3 size: 12 residues. Trimming removed 2 bases at V and 5 bases at J, with 7 bases between. The germline CDR1 and CDR2 sequences are MDHEN and SYDVKM. The CDR3 nucleotides are TGTGCCAGCAGTTTACAGAGGCACGAGCAGTACTTC. Its protein product is CASSLQRHEQYF.

The CDR3 region is CASSLGAGQPQHF. Here the CDR3 DNA reads TGTGCCAGCAGCTTAGGGGCAGGCCAGCCCCAGCATTTT. This chain uses TRBV13 with TRBJ1-5; no reliable D call. V lost 0 bases and J lost 7, with 7 bases in between. CDR3 size: 13 residues. Germline V CDR1 and CDR2: PRHDT, FYEKMQ (reference sequence).

In DNA, the CDR3 is TGCGCCAGCAGCTTGGGACAGGTTCTTGGCTACACCTTC. Protein product: CASSLGQVLGYTF. V gene TRBV5-1 combines with J gene TRBJ1-2; maybe TRBD1 (6 bases). V dropped 0 bases and J dropped 7 bases, with 10 bases sitting between them. Germline V gene data show CDR1 as SGHRS and CDR2 as YFSETQ. The CDR3 consists of 13 residues.

The chain employs TRBV6-1 and TRBJ2-5; the match to TRBD2 covers 10 bases. The V gene's germline CDR1 is MNHNS and CDR2 SASEGT. V trimming: 2 bases; J trimming: 2 bases; junction bases outside the gene matches: 14. The CDR3 has 19 residues. CDR3 amino acids: CASSEIGTSAQWEQETQYF. The CDR3 region has the DNA TGTGCCAGCAGTGAAATCGGGACTAGCGCCCAATGGGAACAAGAGACCCAGTACTTC.

This clone was seen a single time. CDR3 sequence reads: CASSVAWGTGGEETQYF. The CDR3 DNA is TGTGCCAGCAGCGTAGCTTGGGGGACAGGTGGGGAAGAGACCCAGTACTTC. V gene TRBV9 combines with J gene TRBJ2-5, with 8 nucleotides matching TRBD1. Trimming at V came to 0 bases and at J to 3 bases, leaving 10 bases not matched to a gene. The CDR3 contains 17 residues. Looked up from germline, CDR1 is SGDLS and CDR2 is YYNGEE.

CDR3 sequence reads: CASSYPTGKADTQYF. CDR3 sequence (DNA): TGTGCCAGCAGTTACCCGACAGGGAAAGCAGATACGCAGTATTTT. The chain combines TRBV6-5 with TRBJ2-3, with 7 bases aligning to TRBD1. This CDR3 comprises 15 residues. V was clipped by 2 bases and J by 4 bases; unmatched bases: 6. Germline V gene lookup returns CDR1 MNHEY and CDR2 SVGAGI.

The chain's CDR3 is CASSLEGALYGYTF. The CDR3 region has the DNA TGTGCCAGCAGCTTGGAGGGGGCCCTCTATGGCTACACCTTC. This chain joins TRBV5-4 and TRBJ1-2; TRBD1 aligns across 7 bases. Germline CDR1 reads SGHNT; CDR2 reads YYREEE (reference sequence). This CDR3 spans 14 amino acids. The J segment lost 4 bases and the V segment lost 0 bases, leaving 3 bases of the junction unmatched. Filled out from reference TRBV5-4 and TRBJ1-2, the complete variable domain reads ETGVTQSPTHLIKTRGQQVTLRCSSQSGHNTVSWYQQALGQGPQFIFQYYREEENGRGNFPPRFSGLQFPNYSSELNVNALELDDSALYLCASSLEGALYGYTFGSGTRLTVV.

This chain links TRBV5-1 with TRBJ1-4, with D possibly TRBD1 on 5 matching bases. The V end was cut by 0 bases, the J end by 7 bases, with 7 bases between. From germline, CDR1 is SGHRS and CDR2 YFSETQ. This CDR3 comprises 13 residues. CDR3 sequence (DNA): TGCGCCAGCAGCTTGGGGCAGGGTGAAAAACTGTTTTTT. Its protein product is CASSLGQGEKLFF. The full variable domain, in which reference TRBV5-1 and TRBJ1-4 provide the parts outside the CDR3, is KAGVTQTPRYLIKTRGQQVTLSCSPISGHRSVSWYQQTPGQGLQFLFEYFSETQRNKGNFPGRFSGRQFSNSRSEMNVSTLELGDSALYLCASSLGQGEKLFFGSGTQLSVL.

J is TRBJ2-7 and V is TRBV11-3; 14 nucleotides match TRBD2. V dropped 1 base and J dropped 4; count of bases not matched to a gene: 15. CDR1 SGHNT and CDR2 YENEEA come from the germline V gene. The CDR3 spans 20 residues. The CDR3 loop reads CASSLGGGTSGSWVRYEQYF. The CDR3 nucleotides are TGTGCCAGCAGCTTAGGAGGGGGGACTAGCGGGAGTTGGGTGAGGTACGAGCAGTACTTC. The variable domain in full, completed from reference TRBV11-3 and TRBJ2-7, reads EAGVVQSPRYKIIEKKQPVAFWCNPISGHNTLYWYLQNLGQGPELLIRYENEEAVDDSQLPKDRFSAERLKGVDSTLKIQPAELGDSAVYLCASSLGGGTSGSWVRYEQYFGPGTRLTVT.

CDR3 protein: CASSKGGGSQETQYF. The DNA for the CDR3 is TGTGCCAGCAGTAAAGGTGGCGGGTCCCAAGAGACCCAGTACTTC. The chain carries TRBV6-5 and TRBJ2-5; the D gene is possibly TRBD2 (5 bases). This CDR3 has 15 residues. From germline, CDR1 is MNHEY and CDR2 SVGAGI. The V and J ends lost 5 bases and 1 base respectively, with 14 bases between them.